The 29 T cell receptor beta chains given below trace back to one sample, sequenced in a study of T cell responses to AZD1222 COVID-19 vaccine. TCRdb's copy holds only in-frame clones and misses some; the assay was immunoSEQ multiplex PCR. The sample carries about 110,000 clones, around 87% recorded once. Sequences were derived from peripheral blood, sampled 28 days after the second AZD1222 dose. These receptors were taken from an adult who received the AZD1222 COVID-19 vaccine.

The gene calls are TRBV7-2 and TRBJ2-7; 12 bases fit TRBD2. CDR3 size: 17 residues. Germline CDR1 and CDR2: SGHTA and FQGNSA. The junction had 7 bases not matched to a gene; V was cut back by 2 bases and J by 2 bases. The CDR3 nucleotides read TGTGCCAGCAGCTTAACGCAGGCTAGCGGGGGGGCCTACGAGCAGTACTTC. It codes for CASSLTQASGGAYEQYF.

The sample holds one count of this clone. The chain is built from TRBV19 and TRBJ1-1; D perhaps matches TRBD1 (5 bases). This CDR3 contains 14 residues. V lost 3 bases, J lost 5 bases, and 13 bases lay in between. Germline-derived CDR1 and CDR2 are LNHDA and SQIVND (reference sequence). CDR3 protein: CASSMSREGTEAFF. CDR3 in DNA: TGTGCCAGTAGTATGAGCCGGGAGGGGACTGAAGCTTTCTTT.

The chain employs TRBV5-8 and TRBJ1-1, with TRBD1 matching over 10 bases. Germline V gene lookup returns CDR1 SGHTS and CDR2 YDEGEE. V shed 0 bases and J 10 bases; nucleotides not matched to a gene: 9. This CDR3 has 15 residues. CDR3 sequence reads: CASSLVGTGASSAFF. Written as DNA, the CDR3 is TGTGCCAGCAGCTTGGTTGGGACAGGGGCATCGTCAGCTTTCTTT.

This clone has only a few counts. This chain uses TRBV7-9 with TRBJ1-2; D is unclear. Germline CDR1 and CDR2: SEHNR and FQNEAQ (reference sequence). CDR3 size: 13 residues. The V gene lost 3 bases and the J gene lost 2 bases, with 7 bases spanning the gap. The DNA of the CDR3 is TGTGCCAGCAGCTTTGAGGGAAACTATGGCTACACCTTC. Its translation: CASSFEGNYGYTF.

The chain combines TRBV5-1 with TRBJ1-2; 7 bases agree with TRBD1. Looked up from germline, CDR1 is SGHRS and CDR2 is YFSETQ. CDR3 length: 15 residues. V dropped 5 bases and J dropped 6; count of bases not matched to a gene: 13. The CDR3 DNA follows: TGCGCCAGCAGGATTGGGACAGATATTTATAATGGCTACACCTTC. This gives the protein CASRIGTDIYNGYTF.

The CDR3 DNA reads as TGTGCCAGCAGTTACTCGGCGGCTAGAGCTGTATACGAGCAGTACTTC. This encodes CASSYSAARAVYEQYF. This chain joins TRBV6-5 and TRBJ2-7; D not resolved. V lost 0 bases, J lost 4 bases, and 16 bases lay in between. The CDR3 totals 16 residues. Germline CDR1 and CDR2: MNHEY and SVGAGI.

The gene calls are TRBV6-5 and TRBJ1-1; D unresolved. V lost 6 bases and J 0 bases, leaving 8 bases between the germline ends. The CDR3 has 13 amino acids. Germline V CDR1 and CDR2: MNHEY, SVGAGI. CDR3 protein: CASRAHLNTEAFF. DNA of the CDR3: TGTGCCAGCAGGGCCCATCTGAACACTGAAGCTTTCTTT.

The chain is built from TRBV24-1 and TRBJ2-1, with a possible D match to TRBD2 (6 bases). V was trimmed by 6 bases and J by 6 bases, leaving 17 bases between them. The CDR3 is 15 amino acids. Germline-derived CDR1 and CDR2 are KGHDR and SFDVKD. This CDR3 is CATSRQRAVINEQFF. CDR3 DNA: TGTGCCACCAGTAGGCAGCGGGCTGTAATCAATGAGCAGTTCTTC.

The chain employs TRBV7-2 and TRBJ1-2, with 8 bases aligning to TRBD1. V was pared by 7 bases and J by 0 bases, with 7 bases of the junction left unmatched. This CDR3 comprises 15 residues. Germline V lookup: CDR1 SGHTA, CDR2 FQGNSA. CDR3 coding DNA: TGTGCCAGCACCCTACAGGGGGTATCTAACTATGGCTACACCTTC. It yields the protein CASTLQGVSNYGYTF.

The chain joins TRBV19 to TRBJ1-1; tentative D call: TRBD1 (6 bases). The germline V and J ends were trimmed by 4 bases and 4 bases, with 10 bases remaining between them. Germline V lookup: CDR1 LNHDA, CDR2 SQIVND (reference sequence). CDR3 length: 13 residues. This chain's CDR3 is CASSNTGSTEAFF. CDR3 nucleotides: TGTGCCAGTAGTAATACAGGGAGCACTGAAGCTTTCTTT.

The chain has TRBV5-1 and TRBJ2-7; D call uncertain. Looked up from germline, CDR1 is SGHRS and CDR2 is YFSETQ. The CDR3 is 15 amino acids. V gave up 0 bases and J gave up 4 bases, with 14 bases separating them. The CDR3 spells CASSLGGLEVYEQYF. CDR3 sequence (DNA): TGCGCCAGCAGCTTGGGAGGCCTAGAAGTTTACGAGCAGTACTTC. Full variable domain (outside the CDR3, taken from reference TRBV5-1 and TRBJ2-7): KAGVTQTPRYLIKTRGQQVTLSCSPISGHRSVSWYQQTPGQGLQFLFEYFSETQRNKGNFPGRFSGRQFSNSRSEMNVSTLELGDSALYLCASSLGGLEVYEQYFGPGTRLTVT.

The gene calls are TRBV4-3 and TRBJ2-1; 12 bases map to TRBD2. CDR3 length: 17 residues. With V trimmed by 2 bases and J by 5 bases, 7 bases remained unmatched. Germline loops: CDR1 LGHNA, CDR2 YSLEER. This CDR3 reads CASSQPPLAGGNNEQFF. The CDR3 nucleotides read TGCGCCAGCAGCCAACCGCCCCTAGCGGGGGGGAACAATGAGCAGTTCTTC.

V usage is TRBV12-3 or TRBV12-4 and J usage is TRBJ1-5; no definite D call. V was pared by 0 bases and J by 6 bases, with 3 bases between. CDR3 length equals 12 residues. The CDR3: CASSLAGQPQHF. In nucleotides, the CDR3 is TGTGCCAGCAGTTTAGCGGGTCAGCCCCAGCATTTT.

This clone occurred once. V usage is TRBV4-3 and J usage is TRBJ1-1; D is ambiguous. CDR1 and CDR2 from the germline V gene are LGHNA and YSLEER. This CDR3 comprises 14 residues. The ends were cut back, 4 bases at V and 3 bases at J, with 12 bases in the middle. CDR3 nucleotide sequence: TGCGCCAGCAGCCGGGTAGGGTCTGACACTGAAGCTTTCTTT. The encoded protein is CASSRVGSDTEAFF.

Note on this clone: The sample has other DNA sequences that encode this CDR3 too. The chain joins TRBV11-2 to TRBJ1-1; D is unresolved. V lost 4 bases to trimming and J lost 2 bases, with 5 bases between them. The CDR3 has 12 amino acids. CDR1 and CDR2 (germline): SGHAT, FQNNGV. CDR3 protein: CASSSSNTEAFF. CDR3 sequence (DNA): TGTGCCAGCAGCTCGAGTAACACTGAAGCTTTCTTT.

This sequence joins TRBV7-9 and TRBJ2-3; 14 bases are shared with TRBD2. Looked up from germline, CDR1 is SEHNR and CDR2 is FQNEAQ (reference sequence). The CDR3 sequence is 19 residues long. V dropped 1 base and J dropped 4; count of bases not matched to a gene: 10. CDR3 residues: CASSLVSGTSGSKADTQYF. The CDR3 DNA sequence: TGTGCCAGCAGCTTAGTATCCGGGACTAGCGGGAGCAAAGCAGATACGCAGTATTTT.

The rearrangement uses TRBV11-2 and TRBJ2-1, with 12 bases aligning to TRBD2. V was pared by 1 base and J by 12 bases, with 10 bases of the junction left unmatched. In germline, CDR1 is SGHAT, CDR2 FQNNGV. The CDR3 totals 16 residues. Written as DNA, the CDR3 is TGTGCCAGCAGCTTAGCTTCACTAGCGGGAGGCCAGGGGCAGTTCTTC. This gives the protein CASSLASLAGGQGQFF.

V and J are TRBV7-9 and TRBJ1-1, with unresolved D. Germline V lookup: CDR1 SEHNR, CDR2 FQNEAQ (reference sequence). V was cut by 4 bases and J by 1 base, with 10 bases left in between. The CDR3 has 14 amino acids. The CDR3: CASSSRVTNTEAFF. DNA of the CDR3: TGTGCCAGCAGCTCACGCGTAACGAACACTGAAGCTTTCTTT.

CDR3 loop: CASSSDTQYF. For the CDR3, the DNA is TGTGCCAGCAGTTCAGATACGCAGTATTTT. The chain has TRBV12-3 or TRBV12-4 and TRBJ2-3; D remains ambiguous. V lost 4 bases to trimming and J lost 4 bases, with 0 bases between them. This CDR3 spans 10 amino acids.

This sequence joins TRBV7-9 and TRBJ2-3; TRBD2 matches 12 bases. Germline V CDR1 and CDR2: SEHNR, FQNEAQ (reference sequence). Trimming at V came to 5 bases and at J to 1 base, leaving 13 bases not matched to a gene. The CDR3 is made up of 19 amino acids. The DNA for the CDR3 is TGTGCCAGCAGCCCCTATGGACTAGCGGGATTTCGGGGCACAGATACGCAGTATTTT. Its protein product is CASSPYGLAGFRGTDTQYF.

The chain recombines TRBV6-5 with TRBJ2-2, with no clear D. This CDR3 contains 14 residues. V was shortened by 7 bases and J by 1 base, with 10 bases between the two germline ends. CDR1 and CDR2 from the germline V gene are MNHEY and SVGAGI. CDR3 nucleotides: TGTGCCAGCAAGAGAGCCGAGAACACCGGGGAGCTGTTTTTT. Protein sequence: CASKRAENTGELFF.

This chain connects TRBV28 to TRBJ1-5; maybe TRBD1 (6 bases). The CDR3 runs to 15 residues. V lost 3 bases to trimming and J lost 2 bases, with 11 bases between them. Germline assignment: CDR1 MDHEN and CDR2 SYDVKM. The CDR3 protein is CASSFLDSGNQPQHF. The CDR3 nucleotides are TGTGCCAGCAGTTTTCTGGACAGCGGCAATCAGCCCCAGCATTTT.

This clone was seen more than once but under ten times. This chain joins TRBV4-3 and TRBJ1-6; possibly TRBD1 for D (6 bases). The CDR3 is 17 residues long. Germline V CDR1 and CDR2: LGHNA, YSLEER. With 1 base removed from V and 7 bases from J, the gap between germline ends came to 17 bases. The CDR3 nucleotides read TGCGCCAGCAGCCAAGGCAGCGGGGGCGCGAAGAATTCACCCCTCCACTTT. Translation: CASSQGSGGAKNSPLHF.

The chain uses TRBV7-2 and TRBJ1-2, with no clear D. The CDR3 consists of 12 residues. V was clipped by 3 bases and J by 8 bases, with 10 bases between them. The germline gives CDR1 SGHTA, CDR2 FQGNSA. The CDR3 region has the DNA TGTGCCAGCAGCTTCGGGGTGGAAGGCTACACCTTC. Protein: CASSFGVEGYTF.

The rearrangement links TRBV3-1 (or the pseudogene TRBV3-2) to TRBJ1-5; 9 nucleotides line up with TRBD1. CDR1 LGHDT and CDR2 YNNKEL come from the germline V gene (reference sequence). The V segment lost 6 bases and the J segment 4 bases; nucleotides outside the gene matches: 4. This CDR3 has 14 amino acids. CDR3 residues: CASSPGTGNQPQHF. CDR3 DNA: TGTGCCAGCAGTCCCGGGACAGGGAATCAGCCCCAGCATTTT.

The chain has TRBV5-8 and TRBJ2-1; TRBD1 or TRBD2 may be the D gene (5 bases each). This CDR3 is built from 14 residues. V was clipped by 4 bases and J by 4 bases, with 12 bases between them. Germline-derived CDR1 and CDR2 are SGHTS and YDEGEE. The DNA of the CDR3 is TGTGCCAGCAGCCTGGGACCCCAATACAATGAGCAGTTCTTC. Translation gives CASSLGPQYNEQFF.

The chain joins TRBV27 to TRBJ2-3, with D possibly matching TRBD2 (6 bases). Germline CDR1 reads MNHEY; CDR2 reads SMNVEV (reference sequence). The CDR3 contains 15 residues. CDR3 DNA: TGTGCAACTATGGGATCCGGGAGTGAATGGGATACGCAGTATTTT. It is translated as CATMGSGSEWDTQYF.

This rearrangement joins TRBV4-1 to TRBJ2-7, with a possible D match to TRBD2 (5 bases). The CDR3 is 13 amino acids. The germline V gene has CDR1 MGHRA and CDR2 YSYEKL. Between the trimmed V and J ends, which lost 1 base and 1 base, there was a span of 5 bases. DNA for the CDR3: TGCGCCAGCAGCCAAGGACTATCCTACGAGCAGTACTTC. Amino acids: CASSQGLSYEQYF.

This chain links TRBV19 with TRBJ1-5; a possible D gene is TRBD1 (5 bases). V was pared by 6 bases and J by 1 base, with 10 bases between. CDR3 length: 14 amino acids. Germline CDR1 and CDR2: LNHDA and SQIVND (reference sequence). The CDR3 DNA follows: TGTGCCAGTAGGACGGGGGGGAGCAATCAGCCCCAGCATTTT. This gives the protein CASRTGGSNQPQHF.